These 18 T cell receptor beta chains were all obtained from the same sample, sequenced in a study of CD8+ T cells in alopecia areata. RNA was isolated and reverse transcribed to cDNA, the sequencing template. Data came from immunoSEQ multiplex PCR; TCRdb stores just in-frame clones and leaves some out. This sample has 140,000 to 150,000 clones, with around 47% found just once. Source material: CD4+ T cells sorted from blood. All receptors derive from a human donor with alopecia areata.

J is TRBJ2-7 and V is TRBV7-2, with 8 positions matching TRBD2. The CDR3 totals 15 residues. The germline V gene encodes CDR1 SGHTA and CDR2 FQGNSA. V trimming: 4 bases; J trimming: 2 bases; junction bases outside the gene matches: 7. CDR3 DNA: TGTGCCAGCAGCTCCTCAGCGGGAGAGACCTACGAGCAGTACTTC. Protein product: CASSSSAGETYEQYF.

This clone was recorded once. V is TRBV27 and J is TRBJ2-2; D is uncertain. This CDR3 contains 13 residues. Germline assignment: CDR1 MNHEY and CDR2 SMNVEV (reference sequence). The V gene lost 3 bases and the J gene lost 4 bases, with 6 bases spanning the gap. CDR3 sequence: CASSFGFTGELFF. DNA for the CDR3: TGTGCCAGCAGTTTCGGATTCACCGGGGAGCTGTTTTTT.

The table lists this clone with a few counts. This chain uses TRBV29-1 with TRBJ2-7; TRBD2 matches 12 bases. Germline CDR1 SQVTM, CDR2 ANQGSEA. V shed 4 bases, J shed 4 bases, and the junction held 8 bases outside the gene matches. This CDR3 comprises 15 residues. CDR3 DNA sequence: TGCAGCGTTGTAAGTGGGACTAGCGGGCTATACGAGCAGTACTTC. This gives the protein CSVVSGTSGLYEQYF.

Written as DNA, the CDR3 is TGTGCCTGGAGTTACAGGGCCGGGGAAAAACTGTTTTTT. Translating gives CAWSYRAGEKLFF. The rearrangement links TRBV30 to TRBJ1-4; TRBD1 is a possible D gene (6 bases). Trimming removed 2 bases from V and 8 bases from J, with 12 bases in between. CDR3 length: 13 amino acids. In germline, CDR1 is GTSNPN, CDR2 SVGIG (reference sequence).

The chain is built from TRBV4-2 and TRBJ2-1, with 11 nucleotides matching TRBD2. Germline V gives CDR1 LGHNA, CDR2 YNFKEQ. This CDR3 region has 15 residues. V lost 3 bases, J lost 9 bases, and 7 bases stayed unmatched. The CDR3 reads CASSHIAGGPAEQFF. Here the CDR3 DNA reads TGTGCCAGCAGCCATATAGCGGGAGGGCCGGCTGAGCAGTTCTTC.

This clone was observed once. V usage is TRBV20-1 and J usage is TRBJ2-5; D is uncertain. The CDR3 totals 10 residues. Trimming pared 6 bases from V and 2 bases from J, leaving 4 bases between. CDR1 is DFQATT and CDR2 is SNEGSKA in the germline V gene (reference sequence). CDR3 in amino acids: CSALQETQYF. The CDR3 DNA reads TGCAGTGCACTACAAGAGACCCAGTACTTC.

This chain links TRBV19 with TRBJ2-5; weak D call: TRBD1 (6 bases). The V end was cut by 6 bases, the J end by 4 bases, with 21 bases between. Germline CDR1 is LNHDA and CDR2 is SQIVND (reference sequence). CDR3 size: 16 residues. DNA of the CDR3: TGTGCCAGTAGCATCCCCAGGACAGCTGATGGAGAGACCCAGTACTTC. Its translation: CASSIPRTADGETQYF.

The CDR3 sequence is CASSDSNEKLFF. Here the CDR3 DNA reads TGTGCCAGCAGTGACAGTAATGAAAAACTGTTTTTT. The V call is TRBV6-1, the J call TRBJ1-4; D is undetermined. Trimming shortened V by 3 bases and J by 4 bases, and 3 bases separated the two germline ends. Looked up from germline, CDR1 is MNHNS and CDR2 is SASEGT. There are 12 residues in the CDR3.

The chain joins TRBV7-2 to TRBJ2-1; D possibly corresponds to TRBD1 (5 bases). V was shortened by 2 bases and J by 4 bases, with 18 bases between the two germline ends. Germline V gene sequence: CDR1 SGHTA, CDR2 FQGNSA. This CDR3 contains 17 residues. In DNA, the CDR3 is TGTGCCAGCAGCTTATGGGGCTTAGGGGCTATTTACAATGAGCAGTTCTTC. This translates into CASSLWGLGAIYNEQFF.

V and J are TRBV11-3 and TRBJ2-6; TRBD1 aligns across 9 bases. Germline trimming cut 3 bases from V and 0 bases from J; bases unmatched to any gene: 12. The CDR3 contains 20 residues. CDR1 and CDR2 (germline): SGHNT, YENEEA. CDR3 DNA: TGTGCCAGCAGCTTCTCCCGAACAGGGGGCGTCCTCTCTGGGGCCAACGTCCTGACTTTC. Protein: CASSFSRTGGVLSGANVLTF.

This rearrangement joins TRBV5-1 to TRBJ2-5, with TRBD2 matching over 9 bases. Losses at the gene ends were 2 bases for V and 5 bases for J; bases not matched to a gene: 4. CDR1 and CDR2 (germline): SGHRS, YFSETQ. This CDR3 has 14 residues. CDR3 sequence (DNA): TGCGCCAGCAGCTTACTAGCGGGTTCTGAGACCCAGTACTTC. This codes for CASSLLAGSETQYF.

This clone was seen a few times. The chain recombines TRBV7-9 with TRBJ2-5; D might be TRBD1 or TRBD2, each matching 5 bases. The germline gives CDR1 SEHNR, CDR2 FQNEAQ (reference sequence). V shed 3 bases and J shed 2 bases, with 13 bases lying between them. There are 15 residues in the CDR3. CDR3 region: CASSFRRGEQETQYF. In DNA, the CDR3 is TGTGCCAGCAGCTTCAGAAGGGGAGAACAAGAGACCCAGTACTTC.

The V and J genes are TRBV29-1 and TRBJ2-5; no clear D. Gene TRBJ2-7 matches the end of the DNA better, so the J call may be wrong. Germline V gene data show CDR1 as SQVTM and CDR2 as ANQGSEA. CDR3 size: 12 residues. The CDR3: CSVLRDTYEQYF. The DNA of the CDR3 is TGCAGCGTGCTAAGGGATACCTACGAGCAGTACTTC.

This clone was recorded only once. The CDR3, as DNA: TGTGCCAGCAGTTGGCAAGGAGCGGGAGCCTACAATGAGCAGTTCTTC. This sequence encodes CASSWQGAGAYNEQFF. The chain has TRBV6-5 and TRBJ2-1; 8 nucleotides line up with TRBD2. Unmatched junction bases numbered 7, after V lost 4 bases and J lost 2 bases. This CDR3 has 16 residues. Per germline, CDR1 MNHEY and CDR2 SVGAGI.

This clone has just a few counts. V gene TRBV28 combines with J gene TRBJ2-5, with D unresolved. In germline, CDR1 is MDHEN, CDR2 SYDVKM. V was trimmed by 3 bases and J by 5 bases, leaving 13 bases between them. CDR3 length: 14 residues. The chain's CDR3 is CASSLVVRAETQYF. CDR3 in DNA: TGTGCCAGCAGTTTGGTTGTTAGGGCGGAGACCCAGTACTTC.

A remark on this clone: One end of the junction fails to match germline, which may point to a read error. This chain links TRBV5-4 with TRBJ2-7; no firm D call. The V gene's germline CDR1 is SGHNT and CDR2 YYREEE (reference sequence). This CDR3 spans 14 amino acids. The DNA of the CDR3 is TGTGCCGGCAGCTTGGAAGCGAGCTCCTACGAGCAGTACTTC. Its translation: CAGSLEASSYEQYF. The variable domain in full, completed from reference TRBV5-4 and TRBJ2-7, reads ETGVTQSPTHLIKTRGQQVTLRCSSQSGHNTVSWYQQALGQGPQFIFQYYREEENGRGNFPPRFSGLQFPNYSSELNVNALELDDSALYLCAGSLEASSYEQYFGPGTRLTVT.

The rearrangement joins TRBV7-9 to TRBJ2-1; perhaps TRBD1 as D (5 bases). The CDR3 totals 15 residues. Germline assignment: CDR1 SEHNR and CDR2 FQNEAQ (reference sequence). Trimming took off 0 bases at V and 8 bases at J, with 14 bases between the two ends. CDR3 sequence: CASSLALTGSDEQFF. CDR3 coding DNA: TGTGCCAGCAGCTTAGCTCTCACAGGTTCGGATGAGCAGTTCTTC. Variable domain in full (rest from reference TRBV7-9 and TRBJ2-1): DTGVSQNPRHKITKRGQNVTFRCDPISEHNRLYWYRQTLGQGPEFLTYFQNEAQLEKSRLLSDRFSAERPKGSFSTLEIQRTEQGDSAMYLCASSLALTGSDEQFFGPGTRLTVL.

This clone has only a few counts. The genes are TRBV6-5 and TRBJ2-7; 10 nucleotides line up with TRBD2. The CDR3 has 15 amino acids. V lost 5 bases and J lost 5; bases outside the gene matches: 9. From germline, CDR1 is MNHEY and CDR2 SVGAGI. This CDR3 is CASSPPSSGSHEQYF. CDR3 DNA: TGTGCCAGCAGTCCCCCTTCTAGCGGGAGCCACGAGCAGTACTTC.